The rows below give T cell receptor beta chains drawn from one sample of a study of neurological immune-mediated disorders. TCRdb called the 5' RACE reads again in MiXCR, with one record for every CDR3 protein. The data hold 50,000 to 60,000 distinct CDR3 sequences, with about 2.5% observed a single time. Sequenced material: PBMCs. These receptors all come from a man in his forties or fifties with multiple sclerosis. Both conserved end residues are part of each CDR3. The order of the fields is clone size, V gene, D gene, J gene, CDR3 DNA, CDR3 protein. The D gene is left open where the match is weak. Size tells how often a clone was seen (once, few, many) or the class of an expanded clone, and some rows leave it out.

many	TRBV12-3/TRBV12-4	TRBD2	TRBJ2-7	TGTGCCAGCAGAACTGCGGGGGTGGGCGAGCAGTACTTC	CASRTAGVGEQYF
many	TRBV7-2	-	TRBJ1-1	TGTGCCAGCAGCTTAGTTGGGGGCCAGAACACTGAAGCTTTCTTT	CASSLVGGQNTEAFF
many	TRBV7-2	-	TRBJ1-6	TGTGCCAGCAGCTTTGGTCCCCGTAGTTCACCCCTCCACTTT	CASSFGPRSSPLHF
many	TRBV6-5	TRBD1	TRBJ1-5	TGTGCCAGCAGGGGGACAGGGAGGCGCAATCAGCCCCAGCATTTT	CASRGTGRRNQPQHF
many	TRBV7-2	-	TRBJ2-7	TGTGCCAGCAGTCGGGACCGCCTTGCCGAGCAGTACTTC	CASSRDRLAEQYF
-	TRBV30	-	TRBJ2-2	TGTGCTCGGTCGGCGGGGGCTCACGGCGGGGAGCTGTTTTTT	CARSAGAHGGELFF
many	TRBV5-6	TRBD2	TRBJ2-2	TGTGCCAGCAGCTTGACTAGCGGGGGGAACACCGGGGAGCTGTTTTTT	CASSLTSGGNTGELFF
many	TRBV5-1	-	TRBJ2-1	TGCGCCAGCAGCTTGCAAAATAGGGTGGATGAGCAGTTCTTC	CASSLQNRVDEQFF
many	TRBV5-1	TRBD2	TRBJ2-3	TGCGCCAGCAGCTCTAGCGGGGGAAATGTTAGGGGTACGCAGTATTTT	CASSSSGGNVRGTQYF
many	TRBV5-6	TRBD1	TRBJ2-7	TGTGCCAGCAGCAGTACAGGGGTCAGCTCCTACGAGCAGTACTTC	CASSSTGVSSYEQYF
many	TRBV19	-	TRBJ2-6	TGTGCCAGTAGTCGTAGGGCCAACGTCCTGACTTTC	CASSRRANVLTF
many	TRBV5-6	TRBD2	TRBJ2-5	TGTGCCAGCACCGGGGGGGCCATGGAGACCCAGTACTTC	CASTGGAMETQYF
many	TRBV5-1	-	TRBJ2-7	TGCGCCAGCAGCGTATTAGACAGTCTCTACGAGCAGTACTTC	CASSVLDSLYEQYF
many	TRBV5-1	TRBD2	TRBJ2-5	TGCGCCAGCAGCCCCCACAGCGGGGGGGATTCGACCCAGTACTTC	CASSPHSGGDSTQYF
many	TRBV20-1	-	TRBJ1-1	TGCAGTGCTAGAGAACTTCAGGGGAACACTGAAGCTTTCTTT	CSARELQGNTEAFF
-	TRBV14	TRBD1	TRBJ2-7	TGTGCCAGCAGCCCTTCCGGACAGGGGACTACCTACGAGCAGTACTTC	CASSPSGQGTTYEQYF
many	TRBV10-3	-	TRBJ2-2	TGTGCCATCAAGGAGACGGGGGAGCTGTTTTTT	CAIKETGELFF
many	TRBV5-1	-	TRBJ2-7	TGCGCCAGCAGCGGGGGGACGGCCCCCTACGAGCAGTACTTC	CASSGGTAPYEQYF
many	TRBV6-2/TRBV6-3	-	TRBJ1-6	TGTGCCAGCATAAAACGGCGGGGGGATAATTCACCCCTCCACTTT	CASIKRRGDNSPLHF
many	TRBV7-9	TRBD2	TRBJ2-5	TGTGCCAGCAGCTTGGTCGGGACTAGCGGGGCGGAGACCCAGTACTTC	CASSLVGTSGAETQYF
many	TRBV7-6	TRBD1	TRBJ1-6	TGTGCCAGCAGCCAGGGGGGCAGCTCCTATAATTCACCCCTCCACTTT	CASSQGGSSYNSPLHF
many	TRBV20-1	TRBD1	TRBJ1-1	TGCAGTGCTAGAGCTCCGGGACAGGGAATAGGGGGACCGGGGAACGAAGCTTTCTTT	CSARAPGQGIGGPGNEAFF
many	TRBV6-5	-	TRBJ2-2	TGTGCCAGCAGTTACAGAGGGAACACCGGGGAGCTGTTTTTT	CASSYRGNTGELFF
many	TRBV20-1	-	TRBJ2-7	TGCAGTGCTAGAGCCAACAGGGACCCCTACGAGCAGTACTTC	CSARANRDPYEQYF
many	TRBV7-2	-	TRBJ2-5	TGTGCCAGCACACGGCTCCAAGAGACCCAGTACTTC	CASTRLQETQYF
many	TRBV7-2	TRBD1	TRBJ2-7	TGTGCCAGCAGCCGAGCCCCCACAAGACAGGGGGAGTACGAGCAGTACTTC	CASSRAPTRQGEYEQYF
many	TRBV10-3	-	TRBJ2-2	TGTGCCATCAGTGAGTCCACCGGGGTAAACACCGGGGAGCTGTTTTTT	CAISESTGVNTGELFF
many	TRBV20-1	-	TRBJ1-5	TGCAGTGCTAGCTGGTCCGTTTCCAATCAGCCCCAGCATTTT	CSASWSVSNQPQHF
many	TRBV7-6	-	TRBJ1-4	TGTGCCAGCAGCTTAGTCTCGGGTGCCGGCGAAAAACTGTTTTTT	CASSLVSGAGEKLFF
many	TRBV7-2	-	TRBJ2-7	TGTGCCAGCAGCGCTACAGGGAGCTCCTACGAGCAGTACTTC	CASSATGSSYEQYF
many	TRBV20-1	-	TRBJ2-3	TGCAGTCGCGATATGGGAACAGATACGCAGTATTTT	CSRDMGTDTQYF
many	TRBV4-3	TRBD2	TRBJ2-7	TGCGCCAGCAGCCAAGATCTTTCTAGCGGGGGCTACGAGCAGTACTTC	CASSQDLSSGGYEQYF
many	TRBV5-1	-	TRBJ2-3	TGCGCCAGCAGCGCCACAGATACGCAGTATTTT	CASSATDTQYF
many	TRBV7-2	-	TRBJ2-5	TGTGCCAGCAGCGTCACGGGGGTGGGGACAGAGACCCAGTACTTC	CASSVTGVGTETQYF
many	TRBV7-2	TRBD1	TRBJ1-1	TGTGCCAGCACCTGGACAGGGGGCTTAACTGAAGCTTTCTTT	CASTWTGGLTEAFF
many	TRBV20-1	-	TRBJ2-5	TGCAGTGCGCAAACGACGGACCTCCGGCCGGGGACCCAGTACTTC	CSAQTTDLRPGTQYF
many	TRBV7-2	-	TRBJ2-2	TGTGCCAGCAGCTTAGTAGCTGGTAAAGTCACCGGGGAGCTGTTTTTT	CASSLVAGKVTGELFF
many	TRBV20-1	TRBD2	TRBJ2-1	TGCAGTGCTACCAGACTAGCCGGGGCTCAGTTCTTC	CSATRLAGAQFF
many	TRBV20-1	-	TRBJ1-2	TGCAGTGCTAGAGATCCGGGGGCATTCTATGGCTACACCTTC	CSARDPGAFYGYTF
many	TRBV3-1	-	TRBJ2-1	TGTGCCAGCAGCCCCCCGGACTGCTGCTCCTACAATGAGCAGTTCTTC	CASSPPDCCSYNEQFF
many	TRBV5-5	-	TRBJ1-5	TGTGCCAGCAGCTCCACGGGGGATATGACCAATCAGCCCCAGCATTTT	CASSSTGDMTNQPQHF
many	TRBV5-6	-	TRBJ2-2	TGTGCCAGCAGCTTGGGACCCGGGGTCACCGGGGAGCTGTTTTTT	CASSLGPGVTGELFF
many	TRBV7-9	-	TRBJ1-5	TGTGCCAGCAGTCCCACCGGGACCGCGATCTCGCCCCAGCATTTT	CASSPTGTAISPQHF
many	TRBV5-6	-	TRBJ1-2	TGTGCCAGCAGCTTAGCCTCCGGGTACGGCTACACCTTC	CASSLASGYGYTF
many	TRBV6-6	TRBD2	TRBJ2-3	TGTGCCGAGACTAGCGGGGACGCGGGCACAGATACGCAGTATTTT	CAETSGDAGTDTQYF
many	TRBV12-3/TRBV12-4	TRBD1	TRBJ1-1	TGTGCCAGCAGTGACCCGGGACAGGGATTAGGCACTGAAGCTTTCTTT	CASSDPGQGLGTEAFF